The T cell receptor (beta chain) under discussion was sequenced for a study of blood T cells in healthy people across ages. J gave up 9 bases and V 6 bases, and 10 bases lay outside the gene matches. CDR1 and CDR2 from the germline V gene are MNHNY and SVGAGI (reference sequence). There are 14 residues in the CDR3. Then a second PCR, running about 6 to 11 cycles, was carried out with a sample-barcoded 5' primer and a J-beta primer mix. A single record per CDR3 protein comes from TCRdb applying MiXCR to the 5' RACE reads. The table lists approximately 770,000 distinct CDR3 sequences, 58% of them singletons, with about 20% in the top ten. To note about this clonotype: The antigen is unknown.

Overall study results and limits: Across samples, TCR beta diversity tracked strongly with naive T cell percentage. In older individuals, TCR beta diversity per million T cells was lower, falling roughly linearly with age.

Sequencing was carried out using blood. The V gene is TRBV6-6, the J gene TRBJ2-1; 8 nucleotides match TRBD1. This clonotype was sampled from a man between 25 and 39 years old in good health. The CDR3 loop reads CASSPGQGSGEQFF. Written as DNA, the CDR3 is TGTGCCAGCAGCCCCGGACAGGGCAGTGGTGAGCAGTTCTTC.